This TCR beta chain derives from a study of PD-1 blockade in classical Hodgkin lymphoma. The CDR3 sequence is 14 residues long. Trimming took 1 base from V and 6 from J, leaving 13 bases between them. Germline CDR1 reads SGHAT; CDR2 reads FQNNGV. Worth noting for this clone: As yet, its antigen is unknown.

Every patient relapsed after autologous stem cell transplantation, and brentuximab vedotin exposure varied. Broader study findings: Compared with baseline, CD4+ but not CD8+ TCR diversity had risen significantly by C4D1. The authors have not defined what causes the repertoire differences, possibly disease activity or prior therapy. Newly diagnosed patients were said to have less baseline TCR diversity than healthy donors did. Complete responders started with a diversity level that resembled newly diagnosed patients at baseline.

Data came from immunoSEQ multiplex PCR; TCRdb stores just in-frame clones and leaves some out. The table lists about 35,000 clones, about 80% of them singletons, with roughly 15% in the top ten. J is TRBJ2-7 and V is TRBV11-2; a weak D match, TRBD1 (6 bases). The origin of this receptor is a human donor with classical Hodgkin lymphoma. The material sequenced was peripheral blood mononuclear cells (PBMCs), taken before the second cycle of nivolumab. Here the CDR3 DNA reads TGTGCCAGCAGCTTAGCCCGACAGGTTGTCGAGCAGTACTTC. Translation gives CASSLARQVVEQYF.